This T cell receptor beta chain is from a study of T cell repertoires in aging, cancer and after chemotherapy. Peripheral blood genomic DNA, not sorted cells or RNA, was the template. By sample fraction, this clonotype is medium-sized. Its antigen is currently unknown. Study results and limitations: Median generation probability rose over the chemotherapy interval in each cancer cohort, suggesting rebound thymic output.

Rearranged V-D-J TRB sequences were amplified with a mixed TRB-A/B primer pool. TCRdb re-called the multiplex PCR reads through MiXCR, storing one row per CDR3 protein. The table records around 2,100 distinct CDR3 sequences, around 30% of them present only once. Material: blood. This TCR was sampled from a human donor with a solid tumor.

CDR3 bases: TGTGCCAGCAGTCAAACTAGCTCCGGGGAGCTGTTTTTT. Protein: CASSQTSSGELFF. The chain links TRBV6-5 to TRBJ2-2; D is perhaps TRBD2 (6 bases). This CDR3 contains 13 residues. V lost 5 bases to trimming and J lost 6 bases, with 10 bases between them. From germline, CDR1 is MNHEY and CDR2 SVGAGI.